Presented here are 32 T cell receptor beta chains from one specimen sequenced in a study of blood T cell repertoires in COVID-19. Assay: immunoSEQ multiplex PCR; the TCRdb copy retains only in-frame clones and omits some. The sample lists some 130,000 clones; over 75% were seen once. The sequencing input was peripheral blood. These receptors came from a man in his forties or fifties with active or convalescent COVID-19.

The chain has TRBV10-1 and TRBJ2-2, with no clear D. The V and J ends lost 5 bases and 0 bases respectively, with 7 bases between them. This CDR3 spans 14 amino acids. Germline V gene data show CDR1 as WNHNN and CDR2 as SYGVQD (reference sequence). The CDR3 spells CASSYTANTGELFF. DNA of the CDR3: TGCGCCAGCAGTTATACAGCGAACACCGGGGAGCTGTTTTTT.

The chain employs TRBV5-6 and TRBJ2-1, with TRBD2 identical over 14 bases. The germline V gene encodes CDR1 SGHDT and CDR2 YYEEEE. Losses at the gene ends were 4 bases for V and 7 bases for J; bases not matched to a gene: 10. The CDR3 runs 17 residues. CDR3: CASSRTSGGPRNNEQFF. The CDR3 region has the DNA TGTGCCAGCAGCAGGACTAGCGGGGGGCCTAGAAATAATGAGCAGTTCTTC.

The chain uses TRBV5-1 and TRBJ2-3; D uncertain. Looked up from germline, CDR1 is SGHRS and CDR2 is YFSETQ. Trimming cost V 1 base and J 7 bases, with 4 bases left between them. This CDR3 has 11 amino acids. This chain's CDR3 is CASSLLNTQYF. For the CDR3, the DNA is TGCGCCAGCAGCTTGCTAAATACGCAGTATTTT.

This clone was found a few times. The identical CDR3 is also encoded by other nucleotide sequences in the sample. The genes are TRBV6-5 and TRBJ1-1; D remains ambiguous. Germline V gene lookup returns CDR1 MNHEY and CDR2 SVGAGI. This CDR3 spans 14 amino acids. V lost 0 bases and J lost 2, with 7 bases in between. The CDR3 DNA reads as TGTGCCAGCAGTTACTCGGAGCCTAACACTGAAGCTTTCTTT. It yields the protein CASSYSEPNTEAFF.

V usage is TRBV3-1 (or the pseudogene TRBV3-2) and J usage is TRBJ2-3; 7 bases align to TRBD1. V was clipped by 7 bases and J by 3 bases; unmatched bases: 7. Germline V CDR1 and CDR2: LGHDT, YNNKEL (reference sequence). This CDR3 spans 14 amino acids. Written as DNA, the CDR3 is TGTGCCAGCACGTCGGGACAGAGAACAGATACGCAGTATTTT. Translation: CASTSGQRTDTQYF.

The chain joins TRBV30 to TRBJ1-1, with 8 bases lining up with TRBD1. Germline assignment: CDR1 GTSNPN and CDR2 SVGIG (reference sequence). The length of the CDR3 is 12 residues. Trimming removed 5 bases from V and 2 bases from J; junction bases left unmatched: 1. Here the CDR3 reads CAWGQGNTEAFF. The DNA for the CDR3 is TGTGCCTGGGGACAGGGTAACACTGAAGCTTTCTTT.

This clone was counted once. The chain links TRBV4-1 to TRBJ2-1; maybe TRBD1 (5 bases). V lost 1 base to trimming and J lost 1 base, with 17 bases between them. Germline V CDR1 and CDR2: MGHRA, YSYEKL. This CDR3 comprises 18 residues. CDR3 sequence: CASSQGTRTRESYNEQFF. The CDR3 DNA sequence: TGCGCCAGCAGCCAAGGAACCCGGACACGCGAATCCTACAATGAGCAGTTCTTC.

This clone appeared once. The chain carries TRBV3-1 (or the pseudogene TRBV3-2) and TRBJ2-7; the D gene is possibly TRBD2 (6 bases). From germline, CDR1 is LGHDT and CDR2 YNNKEL (reference sequence). V lost 1 base, J lost 9 bases, and 16 bases lay in between. The CDR3 is 14 residues long. The CDR3 reads CASSQVGTYGGQYF. The CDR3 DNA is TGTGCCAGCAGCCAAGTCGGAACCTACGGGGGGCAGTACTTC.

This clone appeared once. The V and J genes are TRBV9 and TRBJ2-5; 7 nucleotides match TRBD1. V was clipped by 4 bases and J by 6 bases; unmatched bases: 9. This CDR3 is built from 14 residues. The germline V gene has CDR1 SGDLS and CDR2 YYNGEE. CDR3: CASSPGTAEKTQYF. DNA for the CDR3: TGTGCCAGCAGCCCGGGGACAGCGGAGAAGACCCAGTACTTC. Filled out from reference TRBV9 and TRBJ2-5, the complete variable domain reads DSGVTQTPKHLITATGQRVTLRCSPRSGDLSVYWYQQSLDQGLQFLIQYYNGEERAKGNILERFSAQQFPDLHSELNLSSLELGDSALYFCASSPGTAEKTQYFGPGTRLLVL.

The chain joins TRBV7-2 to TRBJ1-4, with no clear D. V lost 1 base and J 5 bases, leaving 8 bases between the germline ends. CDR3 length equals 14 residues. The V gene's germline CDR1 is SGHTA and CDR2 FQGNSA. The CDR3 DNA sequence: TGTGCCAGCAGCTTAGTCTACGGGAATGAAAAACTGTTTTTT. This codes for CASSLVYGNEKLFF.

The V and J genes are TRBV6-5 and TRBJ2-5; D is possibly TRBD2 (6 bases). The CDR3 contains 13 residues. The V end lost 8 bases, the J end lost 5 bases, and 15 bases lay between the germline ends. Germline values: CDR1 MNHEY, CDR2 SVGAGI. The CDR3 DNA reads as TGTGCCAGCGGGGGGACCCAAGGGGAGACCCAGTACTTC. It is translated as CASGGTQGETQYF.

The CDR3 region is CASREGGNIAEAFF. The CDR3 DNA is TGTGCCAGCAGGGAGGGGGGGAATATTGCTGAAGCTTTCTTT. The gene calls are TRBV28 and TRBJ1-1; TRBD1 is a possible D gene (6 bases). The V and J ends lost 6 bases and 6 bases respectively, with 17 bases between them. Looked up from germline, CDR1 is MDHEN and CDR2 is SYDVKM. CDR3 length equals 14 residues. Looking up the rest from reference TRBV28 and TRBJ1-1 gives the full variable domain: DVKVTQSSRYLVKRTGEKVFLECVQDMDHENMFWYRQDPGLGLRLIYFSYDVKMKEKGDIPEGYSVSREKKERFSLILESASTNQTSMYLCASREGGNIAEAFFGQGTRLTVV.

This chain connects TRBV3-1 (or the pseudogene TRBV3-2) to TRBJ1-5; 8 bases are a match to TRBD1. The CDR3 is 15 amino acids. Trimming took 2 bases from V and 4 from J; bases not matched to a gene: 4. Looked up from germline, CDR1 is LGHDT and CDR2 is YNNKEL (reference sequence). DNA of the CDR3: TGTGCCAGCAGCCAAACACAGGGGGAAAATCAGCCCCAGCATTTT. It yields the protein CASSQTQGENQPQHF.

The rearrangement links TRBV15 to TRBJ2-5, with 10 bases that match TRBD2. After removal of 0 bases from V and 14 bases from J, the junction contained 3 bases not matched to a gene. Germline CDR1 LNHNV, CDR2 YYDKDF (reference sequence). The CDR3 length is 12 residues. This CDR3 is CATSRDGLAVYF. In DNA, the CDR3 is TGTGCCACCAGCAGAGATGGACTAGCGGTATACTTC.

The rearrangement joins TRBV5-4 to TRBJ1-2, with a possible D match to TRBD1 (6 bases). Germline CDR1 is SGHNT and CDR2 is YYREEE (reference sequence). The V end lost 6 bases, the J end lost 2 bases, and 17 bases lay between the germline ends. The CDR3 covers 15 residues. The CDR3 DNA reads TGTGCCAGCACCACCAGAGGGGGATACAACTATGGCTACACCTTC. Encoded protein: CASTTRGGYNYGYTF. Variable domain in full (rest from reference TRBV5-4 and TRBJ1-2): ETGVTQSPTHLIKTRGQQVTLRCSSQSGHNTVSWYQQALGQGPQFIFQYYREEENGRGNFPPRFSGLQFPNYSSELNVNALELDDSALYLCASTTRGGYNYGYTFGSGTRLTVV.

The rearrangement joins TRBV7-9 to TRBJ1-1; D gene uncertain. Germline values: CDR1 SEHNR, CDR2 FQNEAQ (reference sequence). Trimming cost V 5 bases and J 0 bases, with 7 bases left between them. The CDR3 loop spans 13 amino acids. The CDR3 is CASSQDMNTEAFF. CDR3 nucleotide sequence: TGTGCCAGCAGCCAAGACATGAACACTGAAGCTTTCTTT.

The chain combines TRBV12-3 or TRBV12-4 with TRBJ2-2, with 7 nucleotides matching TRBD1. V dropped 7 bases and J dropped 5; count of bases not matched to a gene: 4. The CDR3 length is 13 residues. The DNA for the CDR3 is TGTGCCAGCAATACAGGGGTGACCGGGGAGCTGTTTTTT. Translated: CASNTGVTGELFF.

J is TRBJ1-2 and V is TRBV6-6, with no clear D. Germline assignment: CDR1 MNHNY and CDR2 SVGAGI (reference sequence). This CDR3 has 14 residues. V was cut by 5 bases and J by 2 bases, with 12 bases left in between. The CDR3 bases are TGTGCCAGCAGTCCCCAGGCCCCAAACTATGGCTACACCTTC. Translation: CASSPQAPNYGYTF.

This clone has just a few counts. V usage is TRBV27 and J usage is TRBJ1-6; unclear D gene. Trimming took 5 bases from V and 5 from J, leaving 16 bases between them. Germline CDR1 and CDR2: MNHEY and SMNVEV (reference sequence). The CDR3 sequence is 16 residues long. The CDR3 region is CASSDRPPRDNSPLHF. The CDR3 DNA is TGTGCCAGCAGTGACCGGCCGCCGAGGGATAATTCACCCCTCCACTTT.

The gene calls are TRBV7-3 and TRBJ2-3; 8 bases are a match to TRBD2. The J segment lost 2 bases and the V segment lost 0 bases, leaving 4 bases of the junction unmatched. Looked up from germline, CDR1 is SGHTA and CDR2 is FQGTGA. The CDR3 totals 16 residues. The CDR3 here is CASSLTSGVFTDTQYF. The CDR3 DNA sequence: TGTGCCAGCAGCTTAACTAGCGGGGTCTTCACAGATACGCAGTATTTT.

This chain connects TRBV2 to TRBJ1-1; 8 bases agree with TRBD1. The CDR3 spans 19 residues. V lost 0 bases to trimming and J lost 0 bases; unmatched junction nucleotides: 12. Germline CDR1 reads SNHLY; CDR2 reads FYNNEI. CDR3 nucleotide sequence: TGTGCCAGCAGTGAAGCGGCGACAGGGGAGGTATCGGTGAACACTGAAGCTTTCTTT. Translated: CASSEAATGEVSVNTEAFF. Full variable domain (remainder filled in from reference TRBV2 and TRBJ1-1): EPEVTQTPSHQVTQMGQEVILRCVPISNHLYFYWYRQILGQKVEFLVSFYNNEISEKSEIFDDQFSVERPDGSNFTLKIRSTKLEDSAMYFCASSEAATGEVSVNTEAFFGQGTRLTVV.

The chain uses TRBV6-5 and TRBJ1-2, with 12 positions matching TRBD1. The germline CDR1 and CDR2 sequences are MNHEY and SVGAGI. The CDR3 covers 13 residues. V shed 10 bases and J 7 bases; nucleotides not matched to a gene: 7. This chain's CDR3 is CATGDRGLGGYTF. In nucleotides, the CDR3 is TGTGCCACCGGGGACAGGGGGCTTGGTGGCTACACCTTC.

This chain uses TRBV5-1 with TRBJ1-2, with D perhaps TRBD1 (6 bases). This CDR3 has 15 amino acids. Trimming pared 0 bases from V and 2 bases from J, leaving 11 bases between. From germline, CDR1 is SGHRS and CDR2 YFSETQ. CDR3 amino acids: CASSLATTGNYGYTF. The CDR3 DNA reads as TGCGCCAGCAGCTTGGCGACCACAGGGAACTATGGCTACACCTTC.

This clone was seen once. V is TRBV6-8 and J is TRBJ2-7, with D possibly TRBD2 on 6 matching bases. The CDR3 loop spans 16 amino acids. Trimming stripped 6 bases from V and 7 bases from J, with 25 bases between. Germline loops: CDR1 MNHGY, CDR2 SAAAGT. For the CDR3, the DNA is TGTGCCAGCAGCCCCCCCGAGGGCAGGGAGGTATCAGAGCAGTACTTC. It specifies CASSPPEGREVSEQYF.

This chain links TRBV27 with TRBJ1-1; D may be TRBD1 (6 bases). V lost 0 bases and J 4 bases, leaving 12 bases between the germline ends. This CDR3 spans 15 amino acids. The V gene's germline CDR1 is MNHEY and CDR2 SMNVEV (reference sequence). CDR3 nucleotides: TGTGCCAGCAGTTTATCAGGGACATCCGTCACTGAAGCTTTCTTT. Protein: CASSLSGTSVTEAFF.

The gene calls are TRBV7-6 and TRBJ1-1; D gene ambiguous. The CDR3 runs to 15 residues. Trimming pared 5 bases from V and 6 bases from J, leaving 19 bases between. Germline V gene sequence: CDR1 SGHVS, CDR2 FNYEAQ. The CDR3 DNA reads TGTGCCAGCAGCCCCAGTCGGGGAGGGCACTCTGAAGCTTTCTTT. It yields the protein CASSPSRGGHSEAFF.

The chain combines TRBV30 with TRBJ2-3, with 9 bases that match TRBD1. Unmatched junction bases numbered 6, after V lost 2 bases and J lost 3 bases. CDR3 length: 15 residues. Germline values: CDR1 GTSNPN, CDR2 SVGIG (reference sequence). The CDR3 DNA is TGTGCCTGGAGTAGGGGGACAGGGTTAACAGATACGCAGTATTTT. Its translation: CAWSRGTGLTDTQYF.

The rearrangement links TRBV2 to TRBJ1-5, with TRBD1 identical over 8 bases. Unmatched junction bases numbered 5, after V lost 4 bases and J lost 6 bases. The CDR3 is made up of 14 amino acids. Germline loops: CDR1 SNHLY, CDR2 FYNNEI. CDR3: CASSGTGKSQPQHF. The CDR3, as DNA: TGTGCCAGCAGTGGGACAGGGAAGAGTCAGCCCCAGCATTTT.

V gene TRBV27 combines with J gene TRBJ1-2; D possibly corresponds to TRBD1 (5 bases). V was trimmed by 5 bases and J by 2 bases, leaving 9 bases between them. Germline values: CDR1 MNHEY, CDR2 SMNVEV (reference sequence). The CDR3 runs 13 residues. The chain's CDR3 is CASSPGGNYGYTF. The CDR3 nucleotides are TGTGCCAGCAGTCCGGGGGGGAACTATGGCTACACCTTC.

V gene TRBV5-6 combines with J gene TRBJ2-2; 8 nucleotides match TRBD1. The germline gives CDR1 SGHDT, CDR2 YYEEEE. The CDR3 spans 17 residues. Trimming removed 2 bases from V and 4 bases from J; junction bases left unmatched: 10. The CDR3 sequence: CASSLRTGTSGTGELFF. The CDR3 region has the DNA TGTGCCAGCAGCTTACGGACAGGGACCTCGGGCACCGGGGAGCTGTTTTTT.

The gene calls are TRBV30 and TRBJ2-5; 10 nucleotides line up with TRBD2. The J call may be faulty, since TRBJ2-7 better matches the DNA end. This CDR3 is built from 14 residues. Germline V gives CDR1 GTSNPN, CDR2 SVGIG (reference sequence). The CDR3 sequence is CASHERGGLYEQYF. The DNA for the CDR3 is TGTGCCTCCCACGAGCGGGGGGGCCTATACGAGCAGTACTTC.

V usage is TRBV5-4 and J usage is TRBJ2-3; 9 nucleotides line up with TRBD2. Germline V gene sequence: CDR1 SGHNT, CDR2 YYREEE (reference sequence). The J segment lost 4 bases and the V segment lost 9 bases, leaving 9 bases of the junction unmatched. This CDR3 region has 14 residues. For the CDR3, the DNA is TGTGCCACAGCGGGGGGCCCCCCCCCAGATACGCAGTATTTT. Encoded protein: CATAGGPPPDTQYF.